Listed below are T cell receptor beta chains from one sample, sequenced in a study of low-dose radiotherapy and immunotherapy resistance in tumors. TCRdb processed the reads anew with MiXCR; each CDR3 protein has one entry. The repertoire holds 64,000 or so distinct CDR3 sequences, about 25% seen once, with around 6.7% in the top ten. The source was PBMCs, collected before treatment. All receptors derive from a male donor with rectosigmoid adenocarcinoma. CDR3s include the opening cysteine and the closing phenylalanine or tryptophan. Each record gives: V gene, D gene, J gene, clone size, CDR3 protein, CDR3 DNA. The D gene is left open where the match is weak. Clone size is given for some rows only: seen once, a few or many times, or a class if the clone is expanded.

>TRBV28|.|TRBJ1-6|.
CASSPPTRGSPLHF
TGTGCCAGCAGTCCGCCCACCCGAGGTTCACCCCTCCACTTT
>TRBV28|.|TRBJ2-3|many
CASSLSTDTQYF
TGTGCCAGCAGTTTGAGCACAGATACGCAGTATTTT
>TRBV6-1|.|TRBJ2-5|few
CASSESLARGQETQYF
TGTGCCAGCAGTGAATCCCTGGCTAGAGGGCAAGAGACCCAGTACTTC
>TRBV19|.|TRBJ2-7|many
CASSPNRDSYEQYF
TGTGCCAGTAGTCCTAATCGGGACTCCTACGAGCAGTACTTC
>TRBV6-5|.|TRBJ1-1|many
CASRGTLWTEAFF
TGTGCCAGCAGAGGGACATTGTGGACTGAAGCTTTCTTT
>TRBV2|TRBD1|TRBJ1-6|many
CASSDQGAQNSPLHF
TGTGCCAGCAGTGATCAGGGGGCGCAAAATTCACCCCTCCACTTT
>TRBV5-1|.|TRBJ2-1|many
CASSLAAGLNEQFF
TGCGCCAGCAGCTTGGCGGCGGGCCTCAATGAGCAGTTCTTC
>TRBV19|.|TRBJ1-5|many
CASTGGRGGQPQHF
TGTGCCAGTACTGGAGGTAGGGGAGGACAGCCCCAGCATTTT
>TRBV3-1|TRBD2|TRBJ2-1|many
CASSHRTSGGVEQFF
TGTGCCAGCAGCCATCGGACTAGCGGGGGAGTTGAGCAGTTCTTC
>TRBV28|.|TRBJ1-1|.
CASSPVGAGTEAFF
TGTGCCAGCAGCCCCGTGGGGGCCGGCACTGAAGCTTTCTTT
>TRBV19|.|TRBJ2-1|many
CAPRASLDNEQFF
TGTGCCCCCCGGGCCTCGCTGGACAATGAGCAGTTCTTC
>TRBV4-3|.|TRBJ2-4|many
CASSQEFGVKSKNIQYF
TGCGCCAGCAGCCAAGAGTTCGGGGTAAAATCCAAAAACATTCAGTACTTC
>TRBV2|.|TRBJ2-7|many
CASSPPPGSYEQYF
TGTGCCAGCAGTCCCCCCCCGGGTTCCTACGAGCAGTACTTC
>TRBV6-2/TRBV6-3|TRBD2|TRBJ2-5|many
CASTIAGGLGTQYF
TGTGCCAGCACAATAGCGGGGGGATTAGGGACCCAGTACTTC
>TRBV4-1|.|TRBJ2-7|many
CASSQAASYEQYF
TGCGCCAGCAGCCAAGCCGCGTCCTACGAGCAGTACTTC
>TRBV12-3/TRBV12-4|.|TRBJ2-4|many
CASSKAAKNIQYF
TGTGCCAGCAGTAAGGCAGCCAAAAACATTCAGTACTTC
>TRBV7-2|.|TRBJ2-5|many
CASSSRRAGETQYF
TGTGCCAGCAGCTCGCGGAGGGCGGGGGAGACCCAGTACTTC
>TRBV7-9|.|TRBJ1-5|few
CASSSSGYNQPQHF
TGTGCCAGCAGCTCTTCTGGGTACAATCAGCCCCAGCATTTT
>TRBV28|.|TRBJ2-5|many
CASSRRGPNQETQYF
TGTGCCAGCAGCCGCCGAGGGCCTAATCAAGAGACCCAGTACTTC
>TRBV27|.|TRBJ1-6|many
CASSFQGNSPLHF
TGTGCCAGCAGTTTTCAGGGTAATTCACCCCTCCACTTT
>TRBV24-1|.|TRBJ2-2|many
CATSDLGRSGELFF
TGTGCCACCAGTGATTTAGGACGATCCGGGGAGCTGTTTTTT
>TRBV30|TRBD1|TRBJ1-1|.
CACGQGFRVDTEAFF
TGTGCCTGCGGACAGGGGTTTCGTGTCGACACTGAAGCTTTCTTT